This T cell receptor beta chain comes out of a study of memory CD4+ T cells and cytomegalovirus serostatus. Single viable CD3+CD4+CD8-CD45RO+ cells were sorted as the memory CD4+ T cells. CD4+ T cells were isolated by positive magnetic selection. TCRdb keeps only in-frame clones here, not all; method: immunoSEQ multiplex PCR. The sample has about 44,000 clones, approximately 81% seen once. The CDR3 length is 13 residues. After removal of 4 bases from V and 4 bases from J, the junction contained 4 bases not matched to a gene. Germline CDR1 GTSNPN, CDR2 SVGIG (reference sequence). This clone was detected a few times.

The TCR comes from an adult in good health and CMV-seronegative. This chain connects TRBV30 to TRBJ1-1; TRBD1 aligns across 9 bases. Sequenced: memory CD4+ T cells from blood. The CDR3 nucleotides read TGTGCCTGGACTGGGGACAGGGCCACTGAAGCTTTCTTT. Protein: CAWTGDRATEAFF.